This is a list of T cell receptor beta chains from one sample in a study of CD4 T cells in relation to SARS-CoV-2 and coronaviruses. No antigen is known for these receptors. Clones were sequenced by immunoSEQ multiplex PCR, and TCRdb holds only the in-frame ones, with some missing. The sample includes roughly 24,000 clones, 75% to 80% of them seen just once. The sequenced sample consisted of CD4+ T cells from PBMCs, cultured in vitro. The receptors derive from a human donor in good health. Both conserved end residues are part of each CDR3. The D gene is left open where the match is weak. Some rows have no size entry. The others give once, few or many, or a class for an expanded clone.

cdr3_aa cdr3_nt j_call v_call clone_size d_call
CASSQGTAFTDTQYF TGCGCCAGCAGCCAGGGGACGGCCTTCACAGATACGCAGTATTTT TRBJ2-3 TRBV4-1 - -
CASKGSANTGELFF TGCGCCAGCAAGGGGTCGGCGAACACCGGGGAGCTGTTTTTT TRBJ2-2 TRBV10-1 - -
CSVGQGYSQETQYF TGCAGCGTTGGACAGGGATATAGCCAAGAGACCCAGTACTTC TRBJ2-5 TRBV29-1 - TRBD1
CASSVQGANSPLHF TGTGCCAGCAGTGTCCAGGGGGCTAATTCACCCCTCCACTTT TRBJ1-6 TRBV25-1 few TRBD1
CASSGGGGRNQPQHF TGTGCCAGCAGTGGTGGCGGGGGTCGCAATCAGCCCCAGCATTTT TRBJ1-5 TRBV6-6 few -
CASSLERGRVAFF TGTGCCAGCAGCTTAGAGAGGGGCCGTGTAGCTTTCTTT TRBJ1-1 TRBV7-9 few -
CASSPRGLAHEQYF TGTGCCAGCAGCCCCCGGGGTCTTGCCCACGAGCAGTACTTC TRBJ2-7 TRBV13 - -
CATSDTGGQGYNEQFF TGTGCCACCAGTGACACAGGGGGCCAGGGCTACAATGAGCAGTTCTTC TRBJ2-1 TRBV24-1 - TRBD1
CASSQGDRDAFF TGTGCCAGCAGCCAGGGGGACCGTGACGCTTTCTTT TRBJ1-1 TRBV6-5 - TRBD1
CASSPKTGGFLVERETQYF TGTGCCAGCAGCCCAAAAACCGGGGGTTTCCTCGTCGAACGAGAGACCCAGTACTTC TRBJ2-5 TRBV27 - -
CASSEGRRNTIYF TGTGCCAGTAGTGAGGGGCGGAGAAACACCATATATTTT TRBJ1-3 TRBV19 - -
CASSRRQGDYEQYF TGCGCCAGCAGCAGGAGACAGGGGGACTACGAGCAGTACTTC TRBJ2-7 TRBV5-1 - TRBD1
CASSASESSYNEQFF TGTGCCAGCTCTGCTAGCGAAAGCTCCTACAATGAGCAGTTCTTC TRBJ2-1 TRBV18 - -
CASSWPESYEQYF TGTGCCAGCAGCTGGCCGGAATCCTACGAGCAGTACTTC TRBJ2-7 TRBV5-6 - -
CASRPGTLLREQYF TGTGCCAGCAGACCAGGGACCCTACTACGCGAGCAGTACTTC TRBJ2-7 TRBV2 - -
CASTSGGGGYNEQFF TGTGCCAGTACCTCCGGGGGGGGAGGGTACAATGAGCAGTTCTTC TRBJ2-1 TRBV19 - TRBD2
CASSLDNGLLQETQYF TGTGCCAGCAGCTTAGATAATGGGCTGCTCCAAGAGACCCAGTACTTC TRBJ2-5 TRBV7-8 - -
CASRNEPRGNTQYF TGTGCCAGCAGAAATGAACCCAGGGGAAATACGCAGTATTTT TRBJ2-3 TRBV6-5 - -
CASSIRERSYEQYF TGTGCCAGTAGTATTCGGGAAAGGTCCTACGAGCAGTACTTC TRBJ2-7 TRBV19 - -
CASSPILGRGLSGNTIYF TGTGCCAGCTCACCTATACTGGGCAGGGGACTCTCTGGAAACACCATATATTTT TRBJ1-3 TRBV18 - -
CASTLTGRNEQYF TGTGCCAGCACCCTAACGGGGAGGAACGAGCAGTACTTC TRBJ2-7 TRBV3-1/TRBV3-2 - -
CASSLYSADEQFF TGTGCCAGCAGCTTGTATTCTGCGGATGAGCAGTTCTTC TRBJ2-1 TRBV5-4 - -
CASSYAPTGPGNTIYF TGTGCCAGCAGTTACGCCCCGACAGGACCTGGAAACACCATATATTTT TRBJ1-3 TRBV6-5 few -
CASGLMDTLYEQYF TGTGCTAGTGGTTTGATGGACACCCTTTACGAGCAGTACTTC TRBJ2-7 TRBV12-5 - -
CATSEGGGAQETQYF TGTGCCACCAGTGAGGGGGGAGGGGCCCAAGAGACCCAGTACTTC TRBJ2-5 TRBV24-1 - TRBD2
CATRDRPWSYEQYF TGTGCCACCAGAGACCGTCCGTGGTCCTACGAGCAGTACTTC TRBJ2-7 TRBV7-3 - -
CASSPGTGNNEQYF TGTGCCAGCAGCCCCGGGACAGGGAATAACGAGCAGTACTTC TRBJ2-7 TRBV3-1/TRBV3-2 - TRBD1
CAWSGANYGYTF TGTGCCTGGAGTGGGGCTAACTATGGCTACACCTTC TRBJ1-2 TRBV30 - -